This T cell receptor beta chain is drawn from a study of shared clonotypes between healthy human individuals. The CDR3 contains 16 residues. The V and J ends lost 1 base and 5 bases respectively, with 20 bases between them. Germline V gene lookup returns CDR1 SQVTM and CDR2 ANQGSEA. Clones were read by immunoSEQ multiplex PCR, and TCRdb kept only the in-frame ones, dropping some. The profile shows 1,400,000 or so clones, less than 99% of them singletons. This TCR was sampled from a man aged 30-40 years in good health. Material: naive CD4+ T cells sorted from blood. Subset given: CD45RA+ positively selected. The chain joins TRBV29-1 to TRBJ2-5; D tentatively reads TRBD1 or TRBD2 (5 bases each). The CDR3 DNA sequence: TGCAGCGTTGAAGCGGGGAACCAGGGTTCCTGGGAGACCCAGTACTTC. Encoded protein: CSVEAGNQGSWETQYF.